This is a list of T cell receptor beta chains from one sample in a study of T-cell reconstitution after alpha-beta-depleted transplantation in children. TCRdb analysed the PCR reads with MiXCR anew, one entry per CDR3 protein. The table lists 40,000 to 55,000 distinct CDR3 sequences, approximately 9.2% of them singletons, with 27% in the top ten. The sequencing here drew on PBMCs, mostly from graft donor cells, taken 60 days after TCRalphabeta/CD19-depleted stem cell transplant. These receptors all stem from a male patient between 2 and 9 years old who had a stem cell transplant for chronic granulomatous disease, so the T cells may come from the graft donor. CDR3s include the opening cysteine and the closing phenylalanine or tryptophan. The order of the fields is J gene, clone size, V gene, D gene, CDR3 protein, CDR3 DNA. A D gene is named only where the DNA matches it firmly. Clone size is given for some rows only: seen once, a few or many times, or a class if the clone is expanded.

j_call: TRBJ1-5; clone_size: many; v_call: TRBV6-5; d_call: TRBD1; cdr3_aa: CASTAGGSRNQPQHF; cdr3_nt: TGTGCCAGCACCGCAGGGGGATCGCGCAATCAGCCCCAGCATTTT
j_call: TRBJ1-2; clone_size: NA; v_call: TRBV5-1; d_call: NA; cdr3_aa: CASSLTPTATNYGYTF; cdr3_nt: TGCGCCAGCAGCCTTACCCCGACAGCGACTAACTATGGCTACACCTTC
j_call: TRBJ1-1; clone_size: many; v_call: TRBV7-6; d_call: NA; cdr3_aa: CASSPLSSEAFF; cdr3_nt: TGTGCCAGCAGCCCTCTCAGTTCTGAAGCTTTCTTT
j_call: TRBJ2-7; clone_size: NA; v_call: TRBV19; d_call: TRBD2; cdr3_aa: CASSIVTSGGAAQYF; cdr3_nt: TGTGCCAGTAGTATTGTGACTAGCGGAGGCGCGGCGCAGTACTTC
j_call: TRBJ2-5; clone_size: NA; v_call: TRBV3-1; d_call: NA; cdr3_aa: CASRVGVETQYF; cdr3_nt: TGTGCCAGCAGGGTAGGGGTGGAGACCCAGTACTTC
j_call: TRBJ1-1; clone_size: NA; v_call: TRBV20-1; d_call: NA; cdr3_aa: CSTKRRAEAFF; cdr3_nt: TGCAGTACTAAACGGAGGGCTGAAGCTTTCTTT
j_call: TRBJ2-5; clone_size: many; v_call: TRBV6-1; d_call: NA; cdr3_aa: CASSVPETQYF; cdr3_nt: TGTGCCAGCAGTGTCCCAGAGACCCAGTACTTC
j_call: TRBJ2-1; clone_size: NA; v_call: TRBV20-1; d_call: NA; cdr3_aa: CSAFSISHPYNEQFF; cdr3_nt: TGCAGTGCTTTCTCTATATCTCACCCCTACAATGAGCAGTTCTTC
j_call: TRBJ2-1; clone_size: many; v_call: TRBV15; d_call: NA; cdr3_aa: CATSSVWGAGEQFF; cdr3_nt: TGTGCCACCAGCAGTGTGTGGGGGGCCGGTGAGCAGTTCTTC
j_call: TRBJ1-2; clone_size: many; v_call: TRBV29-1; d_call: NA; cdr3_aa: CSGGSNYGYTF; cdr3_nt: TGCAGCGGGGGGAGTAACTATGGCTACACCTTC
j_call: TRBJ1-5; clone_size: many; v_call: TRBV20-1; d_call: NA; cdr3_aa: CSVAGSSNQPQHF; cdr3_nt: TGCAGTGTTGCGGGTAGCAGCAATCAGCCCCAGCATTTT
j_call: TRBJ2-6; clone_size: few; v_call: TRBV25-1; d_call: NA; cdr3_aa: CASSVRGANVLTF; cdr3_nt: TGTGCCAGCAGTGTGCGAGGGGCCAACGTCCTGACTTTC
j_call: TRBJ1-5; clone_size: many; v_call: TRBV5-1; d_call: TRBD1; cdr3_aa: CASSFGPDRGSNQPQHF; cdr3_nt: TGCGCCAGCAGCTTTGGGCCTGACAGGGGAAGCAATCAGCCCCAGCATTTT
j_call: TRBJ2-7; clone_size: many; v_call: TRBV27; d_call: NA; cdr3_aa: CASSSGISYEQYF; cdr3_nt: TGTGCCAGCAGTTCCGGCATTTCCTACGAGCAGTACTTC
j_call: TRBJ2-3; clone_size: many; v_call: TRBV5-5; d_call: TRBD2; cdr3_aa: CASSLGSTSGTQYF; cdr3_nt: TGTGCCAGCAGCTTGGGGTCGACTAGCGGGACGCAGTATTTT
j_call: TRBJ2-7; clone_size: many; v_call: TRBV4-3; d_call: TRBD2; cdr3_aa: CASSRTMGRDEQYF; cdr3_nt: TGCGCCAGCAGCCGCACGATGGGGAGGGACGAGCAGTACTTC
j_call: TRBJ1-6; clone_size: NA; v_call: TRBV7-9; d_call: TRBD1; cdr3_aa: CASSLGAQGASPLHF; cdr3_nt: TGTGCCAGCAGCTTAGGAGCCCAGGGGGCCTCACCCCTCCACTTT
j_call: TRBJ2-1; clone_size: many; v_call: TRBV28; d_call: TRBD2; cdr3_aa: CASSPPLAGGYNEQFF; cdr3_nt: TGTGCCAGCAGTCCACCGCTAGCGGGAGGGTACAATGAGCAGTTCTTC
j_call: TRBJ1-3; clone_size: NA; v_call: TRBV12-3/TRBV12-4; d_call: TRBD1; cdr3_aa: CASRDSFHLSGNTIYF; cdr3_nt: TGTGCCAGCCGGGACAGCTTCCACCTCTCTGGAAACACCATATATTTT
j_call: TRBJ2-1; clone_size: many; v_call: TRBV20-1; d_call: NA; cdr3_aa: CSARLIAAEQFF; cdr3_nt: TGCAGTGCTAGACTAATAGCGGCAGAGCAGTTCTTC
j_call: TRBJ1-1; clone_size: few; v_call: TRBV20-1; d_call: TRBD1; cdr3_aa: CSIGTGATEAFF; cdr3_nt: TGCAGCATAGGGACAGGGGCCACTGAAGCTTTCTTT
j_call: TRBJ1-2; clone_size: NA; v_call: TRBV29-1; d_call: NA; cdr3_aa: CSVEKANYGYTF; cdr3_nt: TGCAGCGTTGAAAAGGCTAACTATGGCTACACCTTC
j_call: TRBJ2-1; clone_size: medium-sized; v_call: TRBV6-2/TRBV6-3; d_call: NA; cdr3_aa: CASSYWGNRDNEQFF; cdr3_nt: TGTGCCAGCAGTTACTGGGGGAACAGGGATAATGAGCAGTTCTTC
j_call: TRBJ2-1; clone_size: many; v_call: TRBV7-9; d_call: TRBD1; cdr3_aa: CASSSRTGSNNEQFF; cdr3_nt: TGTGCCAGCAGCTCCAGGACAGGGAGCAACAATGAGCAGTTCTTC
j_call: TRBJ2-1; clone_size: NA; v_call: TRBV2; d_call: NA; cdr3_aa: CASSINPYNEQFF; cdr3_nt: TGTGCCAGCAGTATCAACCCCTACAATGAGCAGTTCTTC
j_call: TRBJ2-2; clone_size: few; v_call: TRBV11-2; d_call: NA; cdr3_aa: CASSLGILNTGELFF; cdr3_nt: TGTGCCAGCAGCTTAGGTATCCTAAACACCGGGGAGCTGTTTTTT
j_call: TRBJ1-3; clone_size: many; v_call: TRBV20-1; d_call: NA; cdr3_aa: CSASKRAAGNTIYF; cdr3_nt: TGCAGTGCTAGTAAAAGGGCGGCTGGAAACACCATATATTTT
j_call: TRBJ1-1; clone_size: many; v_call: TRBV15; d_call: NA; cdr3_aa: CATSRDLETEAFF; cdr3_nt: TGTGCCACCAGCAGAGATTTGGAGACTGAAGCTTTCTTT
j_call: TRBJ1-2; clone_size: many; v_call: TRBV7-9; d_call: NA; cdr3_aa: CASSPKRSYGYTF; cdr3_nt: TGTGCCAGCAGCCCAAAGAGGTCCTATGGCTACACCTTC
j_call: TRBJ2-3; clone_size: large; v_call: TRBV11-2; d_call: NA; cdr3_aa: CASSLISTDTQYF; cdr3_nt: TGTGCCAGCAGCTTAATAAGCACAGATACGCAGTATTTT
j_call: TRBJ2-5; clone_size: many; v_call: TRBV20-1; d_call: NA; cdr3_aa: CSAREARRETQYF; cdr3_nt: TGCAGTGCTAGGGAGGCCAGACGAGAGACCCAGTACTTC
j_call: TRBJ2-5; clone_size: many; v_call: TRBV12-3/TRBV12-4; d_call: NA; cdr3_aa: CASRTDSLQETQYF; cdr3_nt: TGTGCCAGCAGAACTGACAGCCTCCAGGAGACCCAGTACTTC
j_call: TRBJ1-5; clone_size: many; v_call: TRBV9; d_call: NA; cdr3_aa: CASSVDPTGRQHF; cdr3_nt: TGTGCCAGCAGCGTAGACCCTACAGGGCGCCAGCATTTT
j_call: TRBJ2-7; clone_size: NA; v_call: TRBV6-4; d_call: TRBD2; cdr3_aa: CAFSFSPPGLAGGAYEQYF; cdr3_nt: TGTGCCTTCAGTTTTTCCCCACCGGGACTAGCGGGAGGAGCCTACGAGCAGTACTTC
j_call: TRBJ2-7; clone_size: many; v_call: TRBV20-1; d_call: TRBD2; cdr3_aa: CSAVAGIQFEQYF; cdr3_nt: TGCAGTGCTGTAGCGGGGATTCAGTTCGAGCAGTACTTC
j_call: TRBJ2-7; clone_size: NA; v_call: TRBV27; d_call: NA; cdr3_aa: CASRRGYSSYEQYF; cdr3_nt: TGTGCCAGCCGACGAGGGTACAGCTCCTACGAGCAGTACTTC
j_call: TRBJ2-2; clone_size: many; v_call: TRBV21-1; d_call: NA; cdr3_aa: CASSKWTSGTLNTGELFF; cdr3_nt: TGTGCCAGCAGCAAGTGGACTAGCGGGACCTTGAACACCGGGGAGCTGTTTTTT
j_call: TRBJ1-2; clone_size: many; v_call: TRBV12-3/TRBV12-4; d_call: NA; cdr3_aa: CASSYREGGYGYTF; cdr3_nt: TGTGCCAGCAGTTATCGGGAGGGAGGCTATGGCTACACCTTC
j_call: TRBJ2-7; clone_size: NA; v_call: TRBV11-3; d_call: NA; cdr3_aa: CASSRAGSPEQYF; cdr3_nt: TGTGCCAGCAGCCGTGCAGGGTCTCCCGAGCAGTACTTC
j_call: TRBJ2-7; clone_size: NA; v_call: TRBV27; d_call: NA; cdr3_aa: CATRGQGHSYEQYF; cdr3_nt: TGTGCCACCCGAGGGCAGGGGCACTCCTACGAGCAGTACTTC
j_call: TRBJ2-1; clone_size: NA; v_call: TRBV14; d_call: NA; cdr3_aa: CASSQESRSGNNEQFF; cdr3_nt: TGTGCCAGCAGCCAAGAGTCCAGGTCTGGGAACAATGAGCAGTTCTTC
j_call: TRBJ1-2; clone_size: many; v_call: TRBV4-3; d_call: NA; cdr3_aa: CASSQDISDGLGYTF; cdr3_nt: TGCGCCAGCAGCCAAGATATATCTGACGGATTAGGCTACACCTTC
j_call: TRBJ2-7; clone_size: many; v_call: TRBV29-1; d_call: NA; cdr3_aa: CSVDTRAGAGYEQYF; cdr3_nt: TGCAGCGTTGATACCCGGGCTGGGGCAGGTTACGAGCAGTACTTC
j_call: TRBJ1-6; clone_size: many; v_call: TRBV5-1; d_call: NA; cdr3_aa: CASSSGGHSYNSPLHF; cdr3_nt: TGCGCCAGCAGCTCTGGGGGACATTCCTATAATTCACCCCTCCACTTT
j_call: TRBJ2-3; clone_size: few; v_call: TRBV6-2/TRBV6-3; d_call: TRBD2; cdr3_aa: CASSCLSSGTITTTPTDTQYF; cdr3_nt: TGTGCCAGCAGTTGCTTAAGTAGCGGGACGATTACGACAACCCCCACAGATACGCAGTATTTT
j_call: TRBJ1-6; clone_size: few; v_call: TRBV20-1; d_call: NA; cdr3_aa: CSARDPDRQTYNSPLHF; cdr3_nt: TGCAGTGCTAGAGATCCAGACAGGCAAACCTATAATTCACCCCTCCACTTT
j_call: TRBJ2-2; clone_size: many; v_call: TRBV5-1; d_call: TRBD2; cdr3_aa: CASSLSLAGIGELFF; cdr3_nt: TGCGCCAGCAGCTTGAGTCTAGCGGGAATCGGGGAGCTGTTTTTT
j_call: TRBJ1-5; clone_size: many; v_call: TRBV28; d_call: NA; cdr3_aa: CASSSGHQPQHF; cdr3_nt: TGTGCCAGCAGTTCAGGGCATCAGCCCCAGCATTTT
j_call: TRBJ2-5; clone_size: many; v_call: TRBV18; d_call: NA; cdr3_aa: CASSPGYKETQYF; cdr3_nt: TGTGCCAGCTCACCGGGCTATAAGGAGACCCAGTACTTC
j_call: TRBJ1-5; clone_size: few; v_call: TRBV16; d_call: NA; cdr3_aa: CASSQYGAGDSNQPQHF; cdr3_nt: TGTGCCAGCAGCCAATACGGGGCAGGGGATAGCAATCAGCCCCAGCATTTT
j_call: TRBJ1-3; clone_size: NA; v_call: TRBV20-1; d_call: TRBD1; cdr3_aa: CSARPGQGRGNTIYF; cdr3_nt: TGCAGTGCTAGACCGGGACAGGGGAGGGGAAACACCATATATTTT
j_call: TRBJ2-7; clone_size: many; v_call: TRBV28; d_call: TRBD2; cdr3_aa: CASNPGHRDYYEQYF; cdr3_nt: TGTGCCAGCAACCCCGGACACCGGGACTACTACGAGCAGTACTTC
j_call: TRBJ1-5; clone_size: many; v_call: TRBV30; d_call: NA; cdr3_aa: CAWSVQPNQPQHF; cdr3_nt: TGTGCCTGGAGTGTACAGCCCAATCAGCCCCAGCATTTT
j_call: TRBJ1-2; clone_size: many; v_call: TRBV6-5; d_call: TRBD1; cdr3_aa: CASSPGQGGYTF; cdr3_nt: TGTGCCAGCAGCCCCGGACAGGGCGGCTACACCTTC
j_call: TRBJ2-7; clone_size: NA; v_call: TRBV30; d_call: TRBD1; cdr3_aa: CAWSLGQPYEQYF; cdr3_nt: TGTGCCTGGAGCCTGGGACAGCCCTACGAGCAGTACTTC
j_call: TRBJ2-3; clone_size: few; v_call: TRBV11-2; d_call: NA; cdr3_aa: CASSLGRTSTDTQYF; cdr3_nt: TGTGCCAGCAGCTTAGGCCGGACTAGCACAGATACGCAGTATTTT
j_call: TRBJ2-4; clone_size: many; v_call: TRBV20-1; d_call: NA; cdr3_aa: CSAQAYSGEGAKNIQYF; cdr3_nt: TGCAGTGCTCAAGCATACTCAGGGGAGGGGGCCAAAAACATTCAGTACTTC
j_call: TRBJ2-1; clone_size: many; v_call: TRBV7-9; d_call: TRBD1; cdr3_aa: CASRWGQEAPQFF; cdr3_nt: TGTGCCAGCAGATGGGGACAGGAGGCTCCGCAGTTCTTC
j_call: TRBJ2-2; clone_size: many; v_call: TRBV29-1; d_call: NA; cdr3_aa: CSVEGPGLNTGELFF; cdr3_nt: TGCAGCGTTGAAGGGCCAGGGCTGAACACCGGGGAGCTGTTTTTT